The 11 T cell receptor beta chains below come from one sample, sequenced in a study of T cells after yellow fever vaccination. TCRdb passed the 5' RACE reads through MiXCR, listing each CDR3 protein once. The sample holds about 320,000 distinct CDR3 sequences; approximately 4.5% are singletons and the top ten take roughly 19%. The material sequenced was PBMCs, taken 15 days after the yellow fever booster vaccination. The receptors here all came from a man aged 18 to 30 who received the YFV17D yellow fever vaccine.

This clonotype showed up many times. The CDR3, as DNA: TGTGCCATCACCGGGGAGAATGAGCAGTTCTTC. Translated: CAITGENEQFF. The genes are TRBV10-3 and TRBJ2-1, with D maybe TRBD2 (5 bases). Between the trimmed V and J ends, which lost 7 bases and 7 bases, there was a span of 8 bases. Germline CDR1 and CDR2: ENHRY and SYGVKD. The CDR3 loop spans 11 amino acids.

The sample holds many counts of this clonotype. The rearrangement uses TRBV4-2 and TRBJ1-4; D may be TRBD1 (6 bases). This CDR3 region has 14 residues. In germline, CDR1 is LGHNA, CDR2 YNFKEQ. V gave up 3 bases and J gave up 5 bases, with 10 bases separating them. Written as DNA, the CDR3 is TGTGCCAGCAGCCATGGACAGCGGAATGAAAAACTGTTTTTT. Translating it yields CASSHGQRNEKLFF.

This clonotype was recorded a few times. The rearrangement links TRBV20-1 to TRBJ2-5; D may be TRBD2 (6 bases). This CDR3 has 12 residues. The V end lost 3 bases, the J end lost 5 bases, and 10 bases lay between the germline ends. Germline loops: CDR1 DFQATT, CDR2 SNEGSKA (reference sequence). DNA for the CDR3: TGCAGTGCTAGCGCTAGCGAGGAGACCCAGTACTTC. This translates into CSASASEETQYF.

This clonotype was picked up a small number of times. The chain recombines TRBV20-1 with TRBJ2-2; 7 nucleotides agree with TRBD1. V shed 6 bases and J 6 bases; nucleotides not matched to a gene: 7. CDR1 and CDR2 from the germline V gene are DFQATT and SNEGSKA (reference sequence). The CDR3 consists of 13 residues. The CDR3 DNA reads TGCAGTGCGAAGAAGGGGGCTGCCGGGGAGCTGTTTTTT. It specifies CSAKKGAAGELFF.

This clonotype was seen more than once but under ten times. The chain carries TRBV9 and TRBJ2-5; D may be TRBD2 (5 bases). V was pared by 0 bases and J by 2 bases, with 11 bases between. The germline CDR1 and CDR2 sequences are SGDLS and YYNGEE. CDR3 length: 15 residues. The CDR3 sequence: CASSVGASWQETQYF. CDR3 nucleotide sequence: TGTGCCAGCAGCGTAGGGGCTAGCTGGCAAGAGACCCAGTACTTC.

This clonotype has only a few counts. The J gene is TRBJ1-6, the V gene TRBV12-3 or TRBV12-4; D remains unclear. The CDR3 loop spans 15 amino acids. V shed 3 bases and J shed 3 bases, with 9 bases lying between them. In DNA, the CDR3 is TGTGCCAGCAGTTTCGACGGATTCTATAATTCACCCCTCCACTTT. Its translation is CASSFDGFYNSPLHF.

This clonotype has more than one count but fewer than ten. The chain employs TRBV5-1 and TRBJ2-1; TRBD2 aligns across 7 bases. Trimming cost V 4 bases and J 9 bases; bases outside gene matches: 7. The germline V gene encodes CDR1 SGHRS and CDR2 YFSETQ. The CDR3 totals 13 residues. The CDR3 reads CASSRKAGFEQFF. CDR3 in DNA: TGCGCCAGCAGCAGAAAAGCGGGGTTTGAGCAGTTCTTC.

This clonotype appeared a few times. The V call is TRBV30, the J call TRBJ1-2, with 10 bases aligning to TRBD1. The CDR3 is made up of 15 amino acids. CDR1 GTSNPN and CDR2 SVGIG come from the germline V gene (reference sequence). Trimming at V came to 2 bases and at J to 4 bases, leaving 7 bases not matched to a gene. This CDR3 reads CAWSPGTGVVYGYTF. Here the CDR3 DNA reads TGTGCCTGGAGTCCCGGGACAGGGGTGGTCTATGGCTACACCTTC.

Many counts were recorded for this clonotype. The chain is built from TRBV12-3 or TRBV12-4 and TRBJ2-1, with D perhaps matching TRBD1 or TRBD2 (6 bases each). The CDR3 is 17 amino acids. Deletions cut 4 bases from V and 3 bases from J, with 19 bases between. As DNA, the CDR3 is TGTGCCAGCAGTTCGCGCTTTCGGAGGGGGAGCTACAATGAGCAGTTCTTC. As protein: CASSSRFRRGSYNEQFF.

This clonotype was recorded at least ten times. The chain has TRBV29-1 and TRBJ1-1; TRBD1 matches at 7 bases. Germline CDR1 reads SQVTM; CDR2 reads ANQGSEA. The V and J ends lost 7 bases and 0 bases, in that order; junction bases with no gene match: 5. The CDR3 is 13 amino acids. CDR3 nucleotides: TGCAGCGGTACCGGGACAGTGAACACTGAAGCTTTCTTT. It yields the protein CSGTGTVNTEAFF.

The chain carries TRBV5-1 and TRBJ1-3; the D is unclear. V was cut by 0 bases and J by 3 bases, with 7 bases left in between. CDR1 is SGHRS, CDR2 YFSETQ, per germline. The CDR3 spans 14 residues. The DNA of the CDR3 is TGCGCCAGCAGCTTGGGAACACTTGGAAACACCATATATTTT. The encoded protein is CASSLGTLGNTIYF.